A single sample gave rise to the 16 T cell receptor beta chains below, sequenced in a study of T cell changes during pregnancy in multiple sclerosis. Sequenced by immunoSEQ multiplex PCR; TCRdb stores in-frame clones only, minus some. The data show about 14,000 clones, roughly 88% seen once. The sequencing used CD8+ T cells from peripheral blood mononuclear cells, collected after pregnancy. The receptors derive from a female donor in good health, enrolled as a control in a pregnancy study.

The CDR3 protein is CASSLEPGQGARREQHEQYF. In DNA, the CDR3 is TGTGCCAGCAGCTTGGAACCGGGACAGGGGGCACGGCGGGAGCAGCACGAGCAGTACTTC. The chain employs TRBV5-8 and TRBJ2-7, with 12 bases matching TRBD1. Looked up from germline, CDR1 is SGHTS and CDR2 is YDEGEE. V dropped 0 bases and J dropped 5; count of bases not matched to a gene: 18. The CDR3 is 20 residues long. Full variable domain (outside the CDR3, taken from reference TRBV5-8 and TRBJ2-7): EAGVTQSPTHLIKTRGQQATLRCSPISGHTSVYWYQQALGLGLQFLLWYDEGEERNRGNFPPRFSGRQFPNYSSELNVNALELEDSALYLCASSLEPGQGARREQHEQYFGPGTRLTVT.

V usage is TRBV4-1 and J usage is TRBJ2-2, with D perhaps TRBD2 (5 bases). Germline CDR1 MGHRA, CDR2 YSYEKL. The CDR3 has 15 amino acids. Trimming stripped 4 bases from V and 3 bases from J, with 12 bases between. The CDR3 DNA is TGCGCCAGCAGCCCCTTTACGGAGGACACCGGGGAGCTGTTTTTT. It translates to CASSPFTEDTGELFF.

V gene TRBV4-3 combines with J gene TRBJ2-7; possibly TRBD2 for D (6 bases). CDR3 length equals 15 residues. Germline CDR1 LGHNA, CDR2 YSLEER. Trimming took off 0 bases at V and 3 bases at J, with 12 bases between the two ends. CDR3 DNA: TGCGCCAGCAGCCAAGAGAGAGGTAGCGGCTACGAGCAGTACTTC. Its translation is CASSQERGSGYEQYF.

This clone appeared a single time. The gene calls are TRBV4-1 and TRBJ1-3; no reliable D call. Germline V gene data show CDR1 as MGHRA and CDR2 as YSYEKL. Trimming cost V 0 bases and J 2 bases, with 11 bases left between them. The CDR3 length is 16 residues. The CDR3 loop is CASSQDGGVAGNTIYF. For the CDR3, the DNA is TGCGCCAGCAGCCAAGATGGCGGGGTGGCTGGAAACACCATATATTTT.

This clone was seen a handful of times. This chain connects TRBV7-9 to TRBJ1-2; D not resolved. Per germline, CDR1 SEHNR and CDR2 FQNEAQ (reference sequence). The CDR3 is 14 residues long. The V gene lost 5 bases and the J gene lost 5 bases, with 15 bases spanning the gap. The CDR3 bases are TGTGCCAGCAGCCGCGAGCAGGTCGGATATGGCTACACCTTC. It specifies CASSREQVGYGYTF.

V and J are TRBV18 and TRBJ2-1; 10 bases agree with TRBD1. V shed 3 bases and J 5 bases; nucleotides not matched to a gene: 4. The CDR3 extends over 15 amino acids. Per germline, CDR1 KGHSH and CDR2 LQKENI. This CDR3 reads CASSPPGQGNNEQFF. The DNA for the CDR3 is TGTGCCAGCTCACCTCCGGGACAGGGGAACAATGAGCAGTTCTTC. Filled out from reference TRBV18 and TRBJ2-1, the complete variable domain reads NAGVMQNPRHLVRRRGQEARLRCSPMKGHSHVYWYRQLPEEGLKFMVYLQKENIIDESGMPKERFSAEFPKEGPSILRIQQVVRGDSAAYFCASSPPGQGNNEQFFGPGTRLTVL.

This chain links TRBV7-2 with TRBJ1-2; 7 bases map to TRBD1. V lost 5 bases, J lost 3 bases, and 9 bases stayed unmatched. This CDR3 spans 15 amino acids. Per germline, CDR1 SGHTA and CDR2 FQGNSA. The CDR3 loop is CASSPDRAGDYGYTF. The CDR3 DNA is TGTGCCAGCAGCCCCGACAGGGCCGGGGACTATGGCTACACCTTC.

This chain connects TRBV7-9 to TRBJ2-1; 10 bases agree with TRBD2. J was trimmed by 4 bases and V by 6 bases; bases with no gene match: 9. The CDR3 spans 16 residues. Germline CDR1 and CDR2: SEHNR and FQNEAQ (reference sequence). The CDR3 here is CASRTLAGEGYNEQFF. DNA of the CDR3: TGTGCCAGCAGAACCCTAGCGGGAGAGGGTTACAATGAGCAGTTCTTC.

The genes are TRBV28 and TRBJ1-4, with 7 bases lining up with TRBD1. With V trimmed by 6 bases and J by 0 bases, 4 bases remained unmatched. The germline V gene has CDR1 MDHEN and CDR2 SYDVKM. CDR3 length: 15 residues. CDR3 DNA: TGTGCCAGCAGGGTTCAGGGGGCAACTAATGAAAAACTGTTTTTT. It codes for CASRVQGATNEKLFF.

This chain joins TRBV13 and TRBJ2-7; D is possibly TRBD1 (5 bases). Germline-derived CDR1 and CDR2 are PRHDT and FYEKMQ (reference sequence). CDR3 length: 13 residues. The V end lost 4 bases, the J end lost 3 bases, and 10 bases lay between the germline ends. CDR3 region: CASSWAGNYEQYF. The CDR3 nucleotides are TGTGCCAGCAGCTGGGCAGGGAACTACGAGCAGTACTTC.

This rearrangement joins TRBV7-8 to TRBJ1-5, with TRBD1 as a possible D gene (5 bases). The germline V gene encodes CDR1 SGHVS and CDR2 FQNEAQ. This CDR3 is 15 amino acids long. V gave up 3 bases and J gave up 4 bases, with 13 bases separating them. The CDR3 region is CASSFSQGRNQPQHF. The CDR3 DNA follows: TGTGCCAGCAGCTTCAGCCAGGGCAGGAATCAGCCCCAGCATTTT. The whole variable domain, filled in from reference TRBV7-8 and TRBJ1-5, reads GAGVSQSPRYKVAKRGQDVALRCDPISGHVSLFWYQQALGQGPEFLTYFQNEAQLDKSGLPSDRFFAERPEGSVSTLKIQRTQQEDSAVYLCASSFSQGRNQPQHFGDGTRLSIL.

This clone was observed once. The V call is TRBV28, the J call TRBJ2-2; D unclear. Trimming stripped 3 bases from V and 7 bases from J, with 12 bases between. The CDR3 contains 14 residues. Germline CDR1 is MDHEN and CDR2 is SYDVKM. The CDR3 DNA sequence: TGTGCCAGCAGTTTGGTGGGCGTGGGCGGGGAGCTGTTTTTT. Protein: CASSLVGVGGELFF.

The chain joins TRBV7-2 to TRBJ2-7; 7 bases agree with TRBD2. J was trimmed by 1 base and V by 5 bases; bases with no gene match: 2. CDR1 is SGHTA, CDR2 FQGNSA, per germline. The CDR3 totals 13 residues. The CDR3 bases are TGTGCCAGCAGCCCGGGAGGATCCTACGAGCAGTACTTC. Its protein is CASSPGGSYEQYF.

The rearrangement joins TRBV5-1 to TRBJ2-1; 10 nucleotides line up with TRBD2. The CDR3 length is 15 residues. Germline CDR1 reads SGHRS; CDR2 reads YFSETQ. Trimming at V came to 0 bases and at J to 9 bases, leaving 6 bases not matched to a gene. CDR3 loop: CASSLGLAGELEQFF. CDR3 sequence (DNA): TGCGCCAGCAGCTTGGGGCTAGCGGGGGAGCTTGAGCAGTTCTTC.

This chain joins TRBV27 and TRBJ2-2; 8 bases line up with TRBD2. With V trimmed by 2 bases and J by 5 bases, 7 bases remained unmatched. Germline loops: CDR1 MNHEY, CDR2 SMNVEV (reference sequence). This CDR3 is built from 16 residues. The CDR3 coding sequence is TGTGCCAGCAGTTTACTAGCGGGCGGGGGTACCGGGGAGCTGTTTTTT. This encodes CASSLLAGGGTGELFF.

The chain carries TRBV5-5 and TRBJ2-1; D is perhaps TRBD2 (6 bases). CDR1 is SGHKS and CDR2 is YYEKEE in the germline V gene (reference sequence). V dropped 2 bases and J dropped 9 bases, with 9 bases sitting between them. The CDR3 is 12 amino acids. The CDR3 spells CASSLGRSEQFF. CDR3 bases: TGTGCCAGCAGCTTAGGGAGGAGTGAGCAGTTCTTC.